This T cell receptor (beta chain) was retrieved from a study of cytomegalovirus exposure and HLA in healthy donors. Study-level results: Testing in vitro showed a few CMV-associated chains specific for CMV antigens.

In regard to this clone: The target antigen is unknown.

The CDR3 is made up of 15 amino acids. Trimming cost V 5 bases and J 3 bases, with 11 bases left between them. The germline gives CDR1 KGHSH, CDR2 LQKENI. TCRdb's copy holds only in-frame clones and misses some; the assay was immunoSEQ multiplex PCR. This sample yields 110,000 or so clones, of which almost 90% are seen a single time; around 2.1% belongs to the top ten. Sample: PBMCs. The chain carries TRBV18 and TRBJ2-6; D unclear. The TCR originated in a woman aged 18-29 years in good health and CMV-seronegative. In DNA form, the CDR3 reads TGTGCCAGCTCAGCCAACGCAGTTGGGGCCAACGTCCTGACTTTC. Amino acids: CASSANAVGANVLTF. The full variable domain, with the rest looked up from reference TRBV18 and TRBJ2-6, is NAGVMQNPRHLVRRRGQEARLRCSPMKGHSHVYWYRQLPEEGLKFMVYLQKENIIDESGMPKERFSAEFPKEGPSILRIQQVVRGDSAAYFCASSANAVGANVLTFGAGSRLTVL.